This entry features one TCR beta chain sequence. Its antigen is currently not known. Nothing much larger sits one base from this clone, and base qualities are not available. The library relied on the immunoSEQ multiplex PCR assay. For the multiplex PCR, a mixture combining 60 forward primers for TCR Vbeta segments and 13 reverse primers for TCR Jbeta segments was used. The CDR3 region of rearranged TCR beta genes was amplified from genomic DNA with a multiplex PCR assay. The Illumina HiSeq System was used to sequence the amplified TCR beta libraries as 87-base-pair reads. The original pipeline was this. A later analysis counted tens of millions of unique TCR beta chains across the roughly 700 repertoires, and some 11 million of these chains were shared by at least two donors. Raw reads were error-corrected and collapsed into unique sequences by a nearest-neighbor algorithm in which closely related sequences were merged to remove PCR and sequencing errors. CDR3 sequences were aligned to IMGT reference sequences to assign V, D and J gene segments. For a sequence to be retained, a match of at least six nucleotides to both a V gene segment and a J gene segment was required. Rearrangements were called productive when the CDR3 lacked stop codons and stayed in frame with V and J; all others were non-productive. CDR3 was defined according to IMGT convention as the region running from the second conserved V-encoded cysteine to the conserved J-encoded phenylalanine. In an earlier analysis of roughly 580 of the donors, sequences lacking an unambiguous match to a single V gene segment were excluded. In an earlier analysis of roughly 500 of the donors, V segments were called functional above 56.7% productive rearrangements and were called segregating when the between-donor standard deviation exceeded 5%. A statistical classification framework was built to diagnose cytomegalovirus status from the catalog of TCR beta chain sequences. In a later analysis, V and J genes were assigned by comparing TCR nucleotide sequences against IMGT/GENE-DB human TR gene sequences. Using the TCRdist pipeline, a later analysis assigned CDR3 sequences along with most-parsimonious VDJ recombination scenarios. A later analysis defined each TCR beta chain by its CDR3 amino acid sequence plus V-gene family, and excluded reads lacking a unique V-gene family. To address suspected cross-contamination and a sequencing artifact, a later analysis removed 550 to 750 highly shared, low-generation-probability nucleotide sequences. In a later analysis, a clonal expansion index for each public chain was calculated from normalized within-repertoire ranks of inferred template counts. A later analysis computed generation probabilities with a VDJ recombination model fitted to out-of-frame rearrangements, and checked the results against IGoR. A later analysis scored TCR-TCR, TCR-HLA and TCR-CMV co-occurrence with hypergeometric tests, applying a repertoire-size bias correction to TCR pairs. To estimate false discovery rates, a later analysis permuted the HLA or CMV assignments 20 times. A later analysis grouped co-occurring TCRs with DBSCAN, adding TCRdist sequence similarity when clustering within HLA-allele-positive subsets. Repertoires with fewer than 30,000 or more than 120,000 public chains, plus five repertoires with anomalous nucleotide sharing, were excluded from co-occurrence clustering. Drawn from immuneACCESS, this table holds only the in-frame rearrangements with V and J called that TCRdb kept. Clones are partly lost; checked studies trace under half to an unresolved V gene and leave the rest unexplained. V, J and clone size are those of that table, while D and trimming were read from the DNA. The sample contains around 91,000 clones, over 75% of them found a single time. The ten largest clonotypes hold around 4% of the sample.

These data originate in a study of cytomegalovirus exposure and HLA in healthy donors (TCRdb year 2017). The study in broad terms: According to an earlier analysis of 587 of the donors, about 170 million T cells yielded 90 million to 130 million unique TCR beta sequences and about 300 Gb of sequence data. An early release covering roughly 640 HLA-typed donors comprised roughly 300 gigabases of sequencing data and around 86 million unique TCR sequences. Of the roughly 400 genotyped donors, 81% fell in the genetic ancestry cluster associated with self-reported Caucasian donors. The aim of the study was to test whether cataloging public T cell receptors could identify signatures of past pathogen exposure. The study used immunosequencing to profile the T cell repertoires of some 600 subjects and linked those repertoires to cytomegalovirus serostatus. Along with the roughly 670-subject first cohort, a separate validation cohort of over a hundred different subjects was used. To predict cytomegalovirus infection status, the study combined high-throughput TCR immunosequencing, statistical association of individual TCRs with disease status, and machine learning. In a later analysis, previously published TCR beta repertoires from 550 to 700 donors were re-analyzed and high-resolution HLA genotyping was added so that TCR occurrence patterns could be studied. In the later analysis, no new phenotypic data were used to find candidate immune exposures; instead, reliance was placed on TCR beta sequences and their occurrence across donors. In an earlier analysis of 587 of the donors, high-throughput TCR beta sequencing was used to judge whether each TCR beta V gene segment behaved as functional or pseudogenic. Alongside the repertoire data, information on donor age, sex, ethnicity and CMV serostatus was compiled. In a later genetic analysis, genome-wide SNP genotypes for about 55% of the roughly 670 donors were used, and that subset was treated as a discovery cohort. All discovery cohort repertoires had been generated using a single sequencing platform. Class I and class II HLA loci were covered by the typing at four-digit resolution. Typing coverage varied by locus: roughly 629-630 donors for A, B, C, DRB1 and DQB1; approximately 520 for DQA1; around 610 for DPA1; more than 450 for DPB1. Five DR-DQ haplotypes were treated as single units for association and clustering because of strong linkage in the cohort. On average, roughly 250,000 unique TCR beta nucleotide sequences were sequenced per donor among a few hundred genotyped donors of the cohort, with roughly 18% of those sequences being non-productive. The paper's findings and limits, for the study overall: Cytomegalovirus status was reported to be diagnosed by the classifier with high specificity and sensitivity in both the original and validation cohorts. While some public TCRs were present in many individuals, most TCR sequences turned up only very rarely across donors. The sequencing pipeline was judged likely to have produced a cluster of highly shared sequence variants as a technical artifact. Because the 87-base-pair reads could not distinguish some IMGT-functional V segments, including TRBV6-2 and TRBV6-3, those segments were excluded. In vitro tests confirmed that a few of the cytomegalovirus-associated TCR beta chains recognize cytomegalovirus antigens. The study listed around 160 TCR beta chains as associated with cytomegalovirus. In a later genetic analysis, fewer N-insertions in productive TCRs were reported among donors in an Asian-associated ancestry cluster than the 666-donor mean. The presence/absence analyses assumed that sequencing depth was roughly uniform across donors, and that assumption may not be true. In a later analysis, the rate of TCR association differed among HLA loci, with DRB1 alleles having the most associated TCRs and HLA-C alleles having the fewest. Correlated functional status among segregating V segments might be attributable to linkage disequilibrium, but an unknown experimental factor could not be ruled out. An association between a missense DCLRE1C variant and V-gene and J-gene trimming of TCR beta chains was found in a later genetic analysis and replicated in an independent cohort. This cohort had only TCR beta chains sequenced, and the lack of alpha or paired-chain data limited which features could be detected. According to a later analysis, most CMV-associated TCR beta chains appeared to be HLA-restricted, and the HLA associations seemed to be driven largely by CMV exposure. Assigning TCR associations to individual alleles was difficult when HLA alleles, especially DR and DQ, strongly co-occurred. In an earlier analysis of around 600 of the donors, most TCR beta V segments were observed in productive rearrangements about 87% or about 30% of the time, broadly matching IMGT annotations. Because counts were too low, under 20 rarely observed V segments, including chromosome 9 orphons, were left out of the earlier analysis of some 640 of the donors. A further reported finding was that TCR beta sequences accurately predicted the HLA-A and HLA-B alleles for most subjects in the first cohort. Because some donors lacked HLA typing at each locus, the association tests relied only on the typed subset. A later analysis associated 15,000 to 20,000 TCR beta sequences with specific HLA alleles at a false discovery rate of 0.05. In a later analysis, several top co-occurrence clusters were reported to appear linked to parvovirus B19, influenza, CMV and Epstein-Barr virus. It was suggested by the authors that the approach could potentially be generalized to other disease states and immunological phenotypes. CMV serostatus was the only immune exposure information available for the cohort. In a later analysis, HLA-associated TCR beta chains were found to be more clonally expanded and to have lower generation probabilities than equally common non-associated chains.

Clipping removes 7 bases from V and 12 bases from J, with 15 as the unmatched junction base count. Taken from cysteine to phenylalanine, the CDR3 has 13 residues. Solely the CDR3 DNA is kept, with 39 bases framed from the first base. CDR1 and CDR2 (SQVTM, ANQGSEA) derive from the germline V gene. The cohort comprised fewer than 700 healthy bone marrow donors. At the time of sampling, every cohort member was nominally healthy, though immune exposures that went unrecorded were likely present. The donor was CMV seropositive and was included in the group of 250 to 300 seropositive cohort members. A peripheral blood sample was provided by each donor, and peripheral blood mononuclear cells were used for TCR beta sequencing. The Qiagen DNeasy Blood Extraction Kit was used to extract genomic DNA from the blood cell samples.

The sequenced sample consisted of PBMCs. This receptor was obtained from a male donor in good health and CMV-seropositive. The chain was built from TRBV29-1 and TRBJ2-1; TRBD2 lines up with 7 middle nucleotides. The DNA sequence is as follows: TGCAGCGGGACGGGAGGACCTGGCAAAGGGCAGTTCTTC. Translation gives CSGTGGPGKGQFF.